This is a list of T cell receptor beta chains from one sample in a study of early T cells in non-severe SARS-CoV-2 infection. From the 5' RACE reads, TCRdb called clonotypes with MiXCR, one entry per CDR3 protein. This sample carries around 84,000 distinct CDR3 sequences, around an eighth of them seen once, and the ten largest clones take roughly 6.4%. Sequencing used whole blood. These receptors were collected from an adult who was a healthcare worker with PCR-confirmed SARS-CoV-2 infection or an uninfected control (not recorded which). Each CDR3 is given with its conserved first and last residue. D genes are given only for firm matches. Some rows mark clone size as missing; the rest say once, few, many or name a class of expanded clone.

d_call clone_size j_call v_call cdr3_nt cdr3_aa
. many TRBJ2-1 TRBV7-9 TGTGCCAGCACCCCGGACCGTTGGACTGAGCAGTTCTTC CASTPDRWTEQFF
. many TRBJ1-1 TRBV20-1 TGCAGTGCCGCGGGGGGAATGAACACTGAAGCTTTCTTT CSAAGGMNTEAFF
. . TRBJ2-7 TRBV29-1 TGCAGCGTTGACGAGGGCTACGAGCAGTACTTC CSVDEGYEQYF
TRBD2 . TRBJ2-5 TRBV19 TGTGCCAGTAGTATTCTAGCGGGACCGTTAGACTTC CASSILAGPLDF
. . TRBJ2-6 TRBV19 TGTGCCAGTAGGCAGAACTCTGGGGCCAACGTCCTGACTTTC CASRQNSGANVLTF
. . TRBJ2-1 TRBV29-1 TGCAGCCCCCGGGACTCCTACAATGAGCAGTTCTTC CSPRDSYNEQFF
. many TRBJ1-5 TRBV6-6 TGTGCCAGCAGTCTGGGCTCAGGGCCCAATCAGCCCCAGCATTTT CASSLGSGPNQPQHF
. few TRBJ2-2 TRBV5-1 TGCGCCAGCTCCGACACCGGGGAGCTGTTTTTT CASSDTGELFF
. few TRBJ1-4 TRBV28 TGTGCCAGCAGTCCCCCATACGGGGGAACTAATGAAAAACTGTTTTTT CASSPPYGGTNEKLFF
. . TRBJ2-2 TRBV9 TGTGCCAGTCGTGACAAGAACACCGGGGAGCTGTTTTTT CASRDKNTGELFF
TRBD1 few TRBJ2-7 TRBV11-2 TGTGCCAGCAGCTTAGGGACAGGGGCCGAGCAGTACTTC CASSLGTGAEQYF
. . TRBJ2-1 TRBV29-1 TGCAGCTCTCTGAATCGGCTGGCGTCTAATGAGCAGTTCTTC CSSLNRLASNEQFF
TRBD2 . TRBJ2-1 TRBV15 TGTGCCACCAGCAGAGACTTGCTAGCGGTGGTCTACAATGAGCAGTTCTTC CATSRDLLAVVYNEQFF
. many TRBJ2-6 TRBV7-9 TGTGCCAGCAGCTTAGCGGATGGGGCCAACGTCCTGACTTTC CASSLADGANVLTF
. few TRBJ2-7 TRBV11-2 TGTGCCAGCAGCTTAATTACCGAGCAGTACTTC CASSLITEQYF
. . TRBJ1-5 TRBV18 TGTGCCAGCTCACCATTTCCGGGCTACAATCAGCCCCAGCATTTT CASSPFPGYNQPQHF
TRBD2 few TRBJ2-3 TRBV6-9 TGTGCCAGCCTACTAGCGGCTACCACAGATACGCAGTATTTT CASLLAATTDTQYF
. . TRBJ1-2 TRBV5-1 TGCGCCAGCAGCTTGCAGGATCAAGGAGGCTACACCTTC CASSLQDQGGYTF
. few TRBJ2-3 TRBV5-1 TGCGCCAGCAGCACGCAGAAGGGGGGAACCACAGATACGCAGTATTTT CASSTQKGGTTDTQYF
TRBD1 many TRBJ1-2 TRBV10-3 TGTGCCATCAGTCGGACAGGGGTCTATGGCTACACCTTC CAISRTGVYGYTF
TRBD1 few TRBJ2-6 TRBV7-9 TGTGCCAGCAGCCGGGACAGGGTATCGTCTGGGGCCAACGTCCTGACTTTC CASSRDRVSSGANVLTF
. few TRBJ2-7 TRBV7-9 TGTGCCAGCAGCTCCCAGAAAGCGCGTACCTCCTACGAGCAGTACTTC CASSSQKARTSYEQYF
TRBD2 few TRBJ2-7 TRBV7-9 TGTGCCAGCAGCTTCCGGGAGCGGGAAGGTGTGGAGCAGTACTTC CASSFREREGVEQYF
. few TRBJ1-3 TRBV3-1 TGTGCCAGCACCCCCATCTACAGTTGGAGCTCTGGAAACACCATATATTTT CASTPIYSWSSGNTIYF
. many TRBJ2-7 TRBV20-1 TGCAGTGCACTAGGGACCGGGCCGTCCTACGAGCAGTACTTC CSALGTGPSYEQYF
. few TRBJ1-4 TRBV18 TGTGCCAGCTCACCGAGACAGCTCGAAAAACTGTTTTTT CASSPRQLEKLFF
. . TRBJ1-5 TRBV10-2 TGCGCCAGCAGCGAGACCTCAATGAGGATCAATCAGCCCCAGCATTTT CASSETSMRINQPQHF
. . TRBJ2-7 TRBV7-6 TGTGCCAGCAGCTTAGGAGCGAGGGCGGAGCAGTACTTC CASSLGARAEQYF